The entry below describes one TCR beta chain. Its antigen is not identified. Staff drew a 2.5 ml blood sample from each donor. It was 3500 ng of total RNA that each TCR library used. Researchers used template switching to add UMIs featuring a 6-nucleotide sample barcode. TCRdb reprocessed the 5' RACE reads, keeping one entry per CDR3 protein, no DNA. The table lists 350,000 to 500,000 distinct CDR3 sequences. The sample originates from a study of monozygotic twins with inflammatory bowel disease. Study-wide results and limits: Repertoire similarity did not differ between concordant and discordant twins, perhaps due to limited power.

The specimen was blood. This receptor was obtained from a human donor with ulcerative colitis or Crohn's disease, or a healthy co-twin of an affected twin (not recorded which).

The CDR3 protein is CSAFPGANVLTF. V is TRBV20-1 and J is TRBJ2-6. Germline V CDR1 and CDR2: DFQATT, SNEGSKA (reference sequence). CDR3 length: 12 residues.